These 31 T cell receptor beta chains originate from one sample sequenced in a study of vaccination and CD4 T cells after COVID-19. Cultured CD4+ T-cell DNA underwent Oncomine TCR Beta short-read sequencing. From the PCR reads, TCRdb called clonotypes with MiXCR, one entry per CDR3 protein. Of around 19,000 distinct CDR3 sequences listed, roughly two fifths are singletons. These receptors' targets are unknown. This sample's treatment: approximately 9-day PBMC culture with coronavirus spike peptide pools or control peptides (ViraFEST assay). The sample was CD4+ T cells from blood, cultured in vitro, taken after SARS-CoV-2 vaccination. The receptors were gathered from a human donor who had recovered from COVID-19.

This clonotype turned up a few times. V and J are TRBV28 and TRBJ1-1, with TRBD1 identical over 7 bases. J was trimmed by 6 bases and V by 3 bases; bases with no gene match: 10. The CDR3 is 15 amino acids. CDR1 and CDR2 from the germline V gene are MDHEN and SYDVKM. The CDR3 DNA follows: TGTGCCAGCAGTTTTGACAGGGCGAGGATCGCTGAAGCTTTCTTT. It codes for CASSFDRARIAEAFF.

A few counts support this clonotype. This CDR3 reads CSATPAQGLTNEQFF. CDR3 nucleotides: TGCAGTGCTACCCCTGCACAGGGTTTGACTAATGAGCAGTTCTTC. The rearrangement uses TRBV20-1 and TRBJ2-1, with D perhaps TRBD1 (6 bases). CDR1 DFQATT and CDR2 SNEGSKA come from the germline V gene (reference sequence). V was cut by 4 bases and J by 7 bases, with 20 bases left in between. The CDR3 loop spans 15 amino acids.

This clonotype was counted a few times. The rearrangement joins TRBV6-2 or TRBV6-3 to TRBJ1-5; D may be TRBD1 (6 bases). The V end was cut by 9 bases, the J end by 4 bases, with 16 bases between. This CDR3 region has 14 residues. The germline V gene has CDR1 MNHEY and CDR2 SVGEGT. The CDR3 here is CASGTGTLNQPQHF. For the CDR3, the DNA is TGTGCCAGTGGAACCGGGACACTTAATCAGCCCCAGCATTTT.

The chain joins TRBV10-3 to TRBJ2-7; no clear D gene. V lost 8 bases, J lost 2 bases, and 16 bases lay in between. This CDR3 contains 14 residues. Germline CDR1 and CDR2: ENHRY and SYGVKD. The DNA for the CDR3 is TGTGCCATCGCCGACTCTAATCCCCCCTACGAGCAGTACTTC. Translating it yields CAIADSNPPYEQYF.

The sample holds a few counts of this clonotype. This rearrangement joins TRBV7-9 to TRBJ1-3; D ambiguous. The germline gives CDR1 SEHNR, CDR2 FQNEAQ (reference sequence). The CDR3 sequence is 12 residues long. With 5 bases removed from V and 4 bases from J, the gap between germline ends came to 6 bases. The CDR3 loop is CASSRHGNTIYF. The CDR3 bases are TGTGCCAGCAGCAGACACGGAAACACCATATATTTT.

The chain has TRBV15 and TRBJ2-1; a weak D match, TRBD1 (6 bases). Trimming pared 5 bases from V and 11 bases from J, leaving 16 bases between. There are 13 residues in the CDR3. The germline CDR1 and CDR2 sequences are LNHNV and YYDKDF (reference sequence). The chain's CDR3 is CATSSREQGKQFF. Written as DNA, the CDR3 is TGTGCCACCAGCTCCCGTGAACAGGGAAAGCAGTTCTTC.

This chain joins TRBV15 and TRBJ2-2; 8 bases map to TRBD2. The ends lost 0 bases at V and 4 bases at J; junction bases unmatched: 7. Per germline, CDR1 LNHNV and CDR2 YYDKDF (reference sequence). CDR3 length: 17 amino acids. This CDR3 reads CATSRDLAGGSTGELFF. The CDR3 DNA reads TGTGCCACCAGCAGAGATTTGGCGGGAGGTAGCACCGGGGAGCTGTTTTTT.

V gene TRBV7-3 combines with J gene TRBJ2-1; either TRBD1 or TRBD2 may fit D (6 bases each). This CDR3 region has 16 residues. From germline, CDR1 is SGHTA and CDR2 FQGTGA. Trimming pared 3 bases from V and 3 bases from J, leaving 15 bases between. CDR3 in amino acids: CASSFRTGAVYNEQFF. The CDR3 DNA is TGTGCCAGCAGCTTCCGTACGGGGGCGGTCTACAATGAGCAGTTCTTC. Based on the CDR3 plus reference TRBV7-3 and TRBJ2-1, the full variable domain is GAGVSQTPSNKVTEKGKYVELRCDPISGHTALYWYRQSLGQGPEFLIYFQGTGAADDSGLPNDRFFAVRPEGSVSTLKIQRTERGDSAVYLCASSFRTGAVYNEQFFGPGTRLTVL.

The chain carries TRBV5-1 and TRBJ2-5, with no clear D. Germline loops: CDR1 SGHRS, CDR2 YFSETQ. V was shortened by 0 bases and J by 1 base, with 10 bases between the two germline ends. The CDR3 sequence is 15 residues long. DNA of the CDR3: TGCGCCAGCAGCTTGGACCTCACAATCCAAGAGACCCAGTACTTC. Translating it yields CASSLDLTIQETQYF.

The CDR3 here is CASSMLAEQFF. The CDR3 DNA reads TGTGCCAGCAGCATGCTAGCGGAGCAGTTCTTC. The chain combines TRBV11-1 with TRBJ2-1, with a weak D call TRBD2 (6 bases). CDR3 size: 11 residues. Germline V gene lookup returns CDR1 SGHAT and CDR2 FQDESV (reference sequence). V gave up 5 bases and J gave up 10 bases, with 9 bases separating them.

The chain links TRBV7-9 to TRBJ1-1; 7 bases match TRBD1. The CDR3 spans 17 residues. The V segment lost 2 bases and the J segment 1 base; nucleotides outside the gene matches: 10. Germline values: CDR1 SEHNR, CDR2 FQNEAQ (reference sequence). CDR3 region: CASSLRQGGSGNTEAFF. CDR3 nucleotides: TGTGCCAGCAGCTTAAGACAGGGAGGAAGCGGGAACACTGAAGCTTTCTTT.

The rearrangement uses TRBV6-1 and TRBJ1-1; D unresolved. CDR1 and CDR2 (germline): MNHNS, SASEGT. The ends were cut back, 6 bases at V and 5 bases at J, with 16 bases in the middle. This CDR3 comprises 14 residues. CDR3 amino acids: CASSRRVLGTEAFF. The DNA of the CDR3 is TGTGCCAGCAGCCGGAGGGTTTTGGGAACTGAAGCTTTCTTT.

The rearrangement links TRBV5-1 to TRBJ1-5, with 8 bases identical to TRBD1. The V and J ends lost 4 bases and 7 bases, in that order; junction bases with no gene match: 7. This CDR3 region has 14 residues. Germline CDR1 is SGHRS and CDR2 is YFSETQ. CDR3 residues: CASSPGQGEQPQHF. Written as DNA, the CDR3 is TGCGCCAGCAGCCCCGGACAGGGTGAGCAGCCCCAGCATTTT. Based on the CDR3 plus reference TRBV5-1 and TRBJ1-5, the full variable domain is KAGVTQTPRYLIKTRGQQVTLSCSPISGHRSVSWYQQTPGQGLQFLFEYFSETQRNKGNFPGRFSGRQFSNSRSEMNVSTLELGDSALYLCASSPGQGEQPQHFGDGTRLSIL.

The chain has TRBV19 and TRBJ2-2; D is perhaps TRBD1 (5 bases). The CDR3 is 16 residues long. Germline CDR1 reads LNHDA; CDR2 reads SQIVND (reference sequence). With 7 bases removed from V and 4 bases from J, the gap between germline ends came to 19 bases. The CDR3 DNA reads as TGTGCCAGTACCCCACTCCCCTGGGGCAGCACCGGGGAGCTGTTTTTT. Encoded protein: CASTPLPWGSTGELFF.

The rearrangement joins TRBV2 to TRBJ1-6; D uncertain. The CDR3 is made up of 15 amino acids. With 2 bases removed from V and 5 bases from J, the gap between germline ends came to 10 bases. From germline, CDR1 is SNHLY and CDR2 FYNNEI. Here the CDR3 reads CASSESGHNNSPLHF. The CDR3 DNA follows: TGTGCCAGCAGTGAATCGGGCCACAATAATTCACCCCTCCACTTT. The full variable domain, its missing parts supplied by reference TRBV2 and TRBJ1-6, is EPEVTQTPSHQVTQMGQEVILRCVPISNHLYFYWYRQILGQKVEFLVSFYNNEISEKSEIFDDQFSVERPDGSNFTLKIRSTKLEDSAMYFCASSESGHNNSPLHFGNGTRLTVT.

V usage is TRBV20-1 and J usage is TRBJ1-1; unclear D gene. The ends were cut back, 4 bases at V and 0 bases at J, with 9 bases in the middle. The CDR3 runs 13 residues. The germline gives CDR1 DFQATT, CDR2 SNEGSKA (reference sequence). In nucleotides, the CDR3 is TGCAGTGCTACGGACGGCATGAACACTGAAGCTTTCTTT. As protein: CSATDGMNTEAFF.

CDR3 coding DNA: TGTGCCAGCACGGAGGCAGGGGCAAATGAGCAGTTCTTC. Amino acid sequence: CASTEAGANEQFF. This rearrangement joins TRBV7-2 to TRBJ2-1, with a weak D call TRBD1 (6 bases). V shed 7 bases and J shed 7 bases, with 14 bases lying between them. The CDR3 is made up of 13 amino acids. CDR1 is SGHTA, CDR2 FQGNSA, per germline.

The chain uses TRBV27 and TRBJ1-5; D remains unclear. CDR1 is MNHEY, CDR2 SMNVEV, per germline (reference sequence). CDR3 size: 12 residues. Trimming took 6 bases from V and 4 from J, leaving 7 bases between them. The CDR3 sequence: CASSLPNQPQHF. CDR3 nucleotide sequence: TGTGCCAGCAGCCTTCCTAATCAGCCCCAGCATTTT.

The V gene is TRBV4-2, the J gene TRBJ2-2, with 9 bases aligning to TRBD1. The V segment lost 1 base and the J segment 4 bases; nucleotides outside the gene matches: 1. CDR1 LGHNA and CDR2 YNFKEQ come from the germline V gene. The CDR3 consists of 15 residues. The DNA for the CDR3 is TGTGCCAGCAGCCAAGGGACAGGGGCCACCGGGGAGCTGTTTTTT. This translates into CASSQGTGATGELFF.

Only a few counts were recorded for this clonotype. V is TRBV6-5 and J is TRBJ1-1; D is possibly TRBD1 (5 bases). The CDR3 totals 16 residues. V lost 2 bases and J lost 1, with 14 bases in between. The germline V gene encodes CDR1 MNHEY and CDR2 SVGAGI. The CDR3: CASSYRREGTNTEAFF. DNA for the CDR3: TGTGCCAGCAGTTACCGCAGGGAAGGGACGAACACTGAAGCTTTCTTT.

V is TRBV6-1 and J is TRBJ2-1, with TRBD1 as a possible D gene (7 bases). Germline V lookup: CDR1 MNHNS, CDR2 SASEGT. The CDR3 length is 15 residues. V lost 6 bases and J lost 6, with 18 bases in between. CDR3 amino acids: CASSNPRGASNEQFF. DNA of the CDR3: TGTGCCAGCAGCAACCCCAGGGGGGCGAGCAATGAGCAGTTCTTC.

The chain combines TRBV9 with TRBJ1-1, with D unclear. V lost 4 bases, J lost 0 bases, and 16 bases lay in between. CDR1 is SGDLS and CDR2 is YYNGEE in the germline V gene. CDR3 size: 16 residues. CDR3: CASSPGIGLMNTEAFF. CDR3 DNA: TGTGCCAGCAGCCCGGGGATAGGGTTGATGAACACTGAAGCTTTCTTT.

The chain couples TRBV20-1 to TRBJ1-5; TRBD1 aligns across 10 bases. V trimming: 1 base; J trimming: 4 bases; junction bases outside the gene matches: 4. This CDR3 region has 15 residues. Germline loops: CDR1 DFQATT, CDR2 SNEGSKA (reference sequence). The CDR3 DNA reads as TGCAGTGCTAGAGGGGGGACAGGGGAAAATCAGCCCCAGCATTTT. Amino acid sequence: CSARGGTGENQPQHF.

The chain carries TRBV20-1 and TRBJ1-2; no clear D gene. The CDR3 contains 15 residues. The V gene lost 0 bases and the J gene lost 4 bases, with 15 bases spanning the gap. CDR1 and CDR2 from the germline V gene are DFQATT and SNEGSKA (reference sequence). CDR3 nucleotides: TGCAGTGCTAGAGATGTAAACACTCCCCCCTATGGCTACACCTTC. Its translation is CSARDVNTPPYGYTF.

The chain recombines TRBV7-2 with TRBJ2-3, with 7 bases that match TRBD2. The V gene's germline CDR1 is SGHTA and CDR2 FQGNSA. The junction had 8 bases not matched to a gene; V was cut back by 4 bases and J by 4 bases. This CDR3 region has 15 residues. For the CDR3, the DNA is TGTGCCAGCAGCTGGGGGACTATAGGAGCAGATACGCAGTATTTT. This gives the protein CASSWGTIGADTQYF.

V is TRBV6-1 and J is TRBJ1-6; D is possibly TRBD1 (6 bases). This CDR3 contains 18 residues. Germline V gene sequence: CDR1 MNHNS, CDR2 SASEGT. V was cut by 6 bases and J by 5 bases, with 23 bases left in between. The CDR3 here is CASSSSYGRGGHNSPLHF. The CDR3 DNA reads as TGTGCCAGCAGCTCTAGCTACGGACGGGGGGGGCATAATTCACCCCTCCACTTT.

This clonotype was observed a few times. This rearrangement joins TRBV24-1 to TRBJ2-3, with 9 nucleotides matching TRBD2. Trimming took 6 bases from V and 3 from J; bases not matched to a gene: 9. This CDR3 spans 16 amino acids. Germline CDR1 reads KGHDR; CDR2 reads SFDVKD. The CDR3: CATSPSGLAITDTQYF. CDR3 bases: TGTGCCACCAGTCCATCAGGACTAGCGATAACAGATACGCAGTATTTT.

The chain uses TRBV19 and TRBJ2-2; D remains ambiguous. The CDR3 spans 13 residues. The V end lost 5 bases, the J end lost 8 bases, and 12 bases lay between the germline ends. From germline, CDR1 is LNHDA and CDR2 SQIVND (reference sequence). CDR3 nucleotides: TGTGCCAGTAGTGCGGCTAGGTTTGGGGAGCTGTTTTTT. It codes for CASSAARFGELFF.

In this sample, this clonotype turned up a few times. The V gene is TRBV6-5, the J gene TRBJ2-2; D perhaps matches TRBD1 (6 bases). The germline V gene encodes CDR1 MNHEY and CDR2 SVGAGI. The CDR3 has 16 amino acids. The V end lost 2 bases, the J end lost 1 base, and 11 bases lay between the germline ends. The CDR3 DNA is TGTGCCAGCAGTTACAAGTGGACAGTGAACACCGGGGAGCTGTTTTTT. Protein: CASSYKWTVNTGELFF.

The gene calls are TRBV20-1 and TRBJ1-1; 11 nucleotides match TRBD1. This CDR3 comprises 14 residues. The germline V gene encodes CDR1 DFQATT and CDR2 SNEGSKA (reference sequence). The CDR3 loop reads CIPGTGGPNTEAFF. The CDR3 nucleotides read TGCATCCCCGGGACAGGGGGACCGAACACTGAAGCTTTCTTT.

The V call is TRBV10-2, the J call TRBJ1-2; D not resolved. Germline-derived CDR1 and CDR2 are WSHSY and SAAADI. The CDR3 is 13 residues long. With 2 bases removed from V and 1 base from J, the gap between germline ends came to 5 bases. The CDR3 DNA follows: TGCGCCAGCAGTGAGGTACTTAACTATGGCTACACCTTC. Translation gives CASSEVLNYGYTF.